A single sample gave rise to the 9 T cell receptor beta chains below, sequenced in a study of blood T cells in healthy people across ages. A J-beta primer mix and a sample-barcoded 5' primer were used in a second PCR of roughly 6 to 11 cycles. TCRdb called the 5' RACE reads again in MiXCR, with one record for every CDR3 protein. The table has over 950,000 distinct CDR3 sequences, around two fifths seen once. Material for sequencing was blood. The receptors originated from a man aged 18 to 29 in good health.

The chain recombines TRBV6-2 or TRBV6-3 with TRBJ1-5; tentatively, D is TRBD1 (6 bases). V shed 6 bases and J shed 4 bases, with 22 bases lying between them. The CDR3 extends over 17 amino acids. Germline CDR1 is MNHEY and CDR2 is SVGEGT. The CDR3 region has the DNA TGTGCCAGCAGACCCTCGGACAGAAGAATAGCAAATCAGCCCCAGCATTTT. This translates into CASRPSDRRIANQPQHF.

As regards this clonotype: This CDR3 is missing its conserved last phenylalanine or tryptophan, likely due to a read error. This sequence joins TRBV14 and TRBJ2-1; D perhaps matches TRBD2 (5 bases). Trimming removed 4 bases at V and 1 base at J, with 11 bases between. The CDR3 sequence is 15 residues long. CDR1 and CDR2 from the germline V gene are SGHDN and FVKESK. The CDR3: CASSLEGGSYNEQFL. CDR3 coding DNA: TGTGCCAGCAGCCTCGAGGGCGGGTCCTACAATGAGCAGTTCCTC.

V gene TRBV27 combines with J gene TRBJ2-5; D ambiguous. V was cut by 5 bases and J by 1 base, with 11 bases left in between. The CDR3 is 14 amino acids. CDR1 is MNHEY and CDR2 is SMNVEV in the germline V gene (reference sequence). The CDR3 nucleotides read TGTGCCAGCAGTGTGTCGGCTGGCCAAGAGACCCAGTACTTC. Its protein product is CASSVSAGQETQYF.

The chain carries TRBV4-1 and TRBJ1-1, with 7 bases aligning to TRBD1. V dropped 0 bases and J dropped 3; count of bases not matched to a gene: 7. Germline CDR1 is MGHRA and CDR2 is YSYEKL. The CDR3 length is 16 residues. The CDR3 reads CASSQDSGRGDTEAFF. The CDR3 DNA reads TGCGCCAGCAGCCAAGATTCGGGCAGGGGGGACACTGAAGCTTTCTTT.

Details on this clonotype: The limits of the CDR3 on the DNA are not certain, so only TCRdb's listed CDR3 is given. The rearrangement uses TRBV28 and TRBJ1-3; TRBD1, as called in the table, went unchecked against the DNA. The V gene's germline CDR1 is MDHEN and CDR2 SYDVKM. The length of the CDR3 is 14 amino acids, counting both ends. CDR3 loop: CASSSWGQGATEYF.

The CDR3 sequence: CASSQLINSPLHF. CDR3 DNA sequence: TGCGCCAGCAGCCAACTGATTAATTCACCCCTCCACTTT. The genes are TRBV4-3 and TRBJ1-6; D not certain. The germline CDR1 and CDR2 sequences are LGHNA and YSLEER. Deletions cut 2 bases from V and 6 bases from J, with 5 bases between. The CDR3 is 13 residues long.

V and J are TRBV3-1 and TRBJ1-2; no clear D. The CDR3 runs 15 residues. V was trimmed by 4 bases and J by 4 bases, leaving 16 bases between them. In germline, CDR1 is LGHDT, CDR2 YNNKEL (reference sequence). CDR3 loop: CASSRDAVTLYGYTF. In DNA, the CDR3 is TGTGCCAGCAGCCGAGACGCGGTTACCCTCTATGGCTACACCTTC.

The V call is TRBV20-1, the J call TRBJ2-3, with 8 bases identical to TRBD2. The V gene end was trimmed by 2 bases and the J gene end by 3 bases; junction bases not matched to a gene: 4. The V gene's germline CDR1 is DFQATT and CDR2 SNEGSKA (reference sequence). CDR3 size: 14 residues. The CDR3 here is CSARPGGLTDTQYF. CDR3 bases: TGCAGTGCTAGACCGGGGGGGCTTACAGATACGCAGTATTTT.

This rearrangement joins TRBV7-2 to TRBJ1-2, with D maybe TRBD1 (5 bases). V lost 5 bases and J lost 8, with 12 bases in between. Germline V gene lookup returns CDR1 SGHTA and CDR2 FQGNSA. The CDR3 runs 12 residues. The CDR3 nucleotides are TGTGCCAGCAGCCCAGGGAGATCCGGCTACACCTTC. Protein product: CASSPGRSGYTF.